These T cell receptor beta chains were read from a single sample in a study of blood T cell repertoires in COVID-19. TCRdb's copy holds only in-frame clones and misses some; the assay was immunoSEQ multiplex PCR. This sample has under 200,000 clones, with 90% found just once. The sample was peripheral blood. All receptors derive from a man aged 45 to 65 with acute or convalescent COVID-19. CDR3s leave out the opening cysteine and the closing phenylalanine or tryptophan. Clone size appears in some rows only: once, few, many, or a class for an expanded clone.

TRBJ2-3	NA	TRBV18	ASTETGTDTQY
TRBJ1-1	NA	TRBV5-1	ASRGQGVRDTEAF
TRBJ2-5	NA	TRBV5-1	ASSSRTGSTLPGGQETQY
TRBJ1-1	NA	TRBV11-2	ASSLSSRANTEAF
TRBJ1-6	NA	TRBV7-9	ASNRGPNSPLH
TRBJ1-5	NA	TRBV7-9	ASSLEGLGQPQH
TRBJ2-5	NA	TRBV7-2	ASSLVGTGGRETQY
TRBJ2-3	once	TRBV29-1	SVPGLPLTDTQY
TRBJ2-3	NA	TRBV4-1	ASSPQRGGVTDTQY
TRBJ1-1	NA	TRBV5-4	ASSLEGQNTEAF
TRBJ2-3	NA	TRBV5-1	ASSPGLAGEIDTQY
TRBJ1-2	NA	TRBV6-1	ASSETGQPIYGYT
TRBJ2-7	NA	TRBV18	ASSPREQGQGYEQY
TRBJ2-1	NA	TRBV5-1	ASSAPLAGVTSEQF
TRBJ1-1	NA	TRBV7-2	ASSPHREVNTEAF
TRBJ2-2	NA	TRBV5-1	ATQQGSNTGELF
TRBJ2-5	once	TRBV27	ATRQGALETQY
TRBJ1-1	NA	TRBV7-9	ASSRKTGGTEAF
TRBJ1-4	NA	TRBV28	ASRNAGAEKLF
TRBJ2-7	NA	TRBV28	ASSSGQGGVEQY
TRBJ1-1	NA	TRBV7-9	ASSPGGGVTEAF
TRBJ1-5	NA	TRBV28	ASSSGVRPQH
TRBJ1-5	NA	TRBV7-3	ASSLILGQGISNQPQH
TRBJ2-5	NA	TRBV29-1	SGGSGGNQETQY
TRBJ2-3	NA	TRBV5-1	ASSLSGLTDTQY
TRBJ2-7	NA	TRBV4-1	ASSQDEGTLYEQY
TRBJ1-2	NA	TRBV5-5	ASSNTGTGLTYGYT
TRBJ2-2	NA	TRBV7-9	ASSSTNPHTGELF
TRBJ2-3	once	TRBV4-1	ASSPPGRGVPGDTQY
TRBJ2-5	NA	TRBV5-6	ASSPTGQETQY
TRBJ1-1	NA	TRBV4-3	ASSHLDRDGTEAF
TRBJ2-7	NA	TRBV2	ASSEEAGRYLEQY
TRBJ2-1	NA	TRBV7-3	ASSSRQGAVNEQF
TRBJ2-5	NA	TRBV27	ASSFVGGTTQETQY
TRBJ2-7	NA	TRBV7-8	ASSLAGRGSYEQY
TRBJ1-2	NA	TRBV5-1	ASSLGPGNGYT
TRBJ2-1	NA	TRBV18	ASSPDRGGYNEQF
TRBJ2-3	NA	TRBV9	ASSVNAGGSDTQY
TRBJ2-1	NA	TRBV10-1	ASSEGTGDNEQF
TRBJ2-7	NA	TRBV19	ASSLLAGRYEQY
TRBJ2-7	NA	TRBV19	ASSIVADEQY
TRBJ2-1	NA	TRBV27	ASSLRRTSGSNEQF
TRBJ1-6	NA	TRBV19	ASSTTGVANSPLH
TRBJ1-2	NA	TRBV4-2	ASSRSGTPNGYT
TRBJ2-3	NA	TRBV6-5	ASRVVGGTQY
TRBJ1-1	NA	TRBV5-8	ASSLTGGTEAF
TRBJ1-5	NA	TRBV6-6	ASTNWAGGQPQH
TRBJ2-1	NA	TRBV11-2	ASSSIRGFTYNEQF
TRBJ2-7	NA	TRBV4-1	ASSQDVNYEQY